The 4 T cell receptor beta chains below come from one sample, sequenced in a study of T cells in Graves' hyperthyroidism and ophthalmopathy. TCR beta CDR3 regions were amplified from RNA transcripts. First-round RT-PCR with HTBI primers amplified the TCR CDR3 region. TCRdb re-called the multiplex PCR reads through MiXCR, storing one row per CDR3 protein. The repertoire holds fewer than 700,000 distinct CDR3 sequences, with about 17% as singletons. The sequenced sample consisted of blood. The receptor set was obtained from a woman aged 30 to 39 with Graves' hyperthyroidism.

The V and J genes are TRBV29-1 and TRBJ1-3; the D gene is possibly TRBD1 (6 bases). Per the germline V gene, CDR1 is SQVTM and CDR2 is ANQGSEA. The CDR3 is made up of 14 amino acids. V lost 5 bases to trimming and J lost 4 bases, with 15 bases between them. The CDR3 DNA reads as TGCAGCGTTACTACAGGGTTGGCAGGAAACACCATATATTTT. It yields the protein CSVTTGLAGNTIYF. Looking up the rest from reference TRBV29-1 and TRBJ1-3 gives the full variable domain: SAVISQKPSRDICQRGTSLTIQCQVDSQVTMMFWYRQQPGQSLTLIATANQGSEATYESGFVIDKFPISRPNLTFSTLTVSNMSPEDSSIYLCSVTTGLAGNTIYFGEGSWLTVV.

A note on this clonotype: A junction boundary mismatches the germline segment, possibly from a read error. The CDR3 region is CASSLGLAGDDTQYF. In DNA, the CDR3 is TGTGCCAGCAGCTTGGGACTAGCGGGAGATGATACGCAGTATTTT. The chain recombines TRBV5-1 with TRBJ2-3; 14 nucleotides agree with TRBD2. Germline assignment: CDR1 SGHRS and CDR2 YFSETQ. The CDR3 runs to 15 residues.

This clonotype has more than one count but fewer than ten. J is TRBJ2-7 and V is TRBV5-6, with 9 bases identical to TRBD2. The germline V gene encodes CDR1 SGHDT and CDR2 YYEEEE. The CDR3 is made up of 14 amino acids. J was trimmed by 6 bases and V by 4 bases; bases with no gene match: 8. This CDR3 is CASSGTGLASEQYF. The CDR3 DNA reads TGTGCCAGCAGCGGCACGGGACTAGCCAGCGAGCAGTACTTC.

The V call is TRBV19, the J call TRBJ1-5, with 8 bases lining up with TRBD1. The CDR3 totals 15 residues. V was pared by 6 bases and J by 3 bases, with 7 bases of the junction left unmatched. Per germline, CDR1 LNHDA and CDR2 SQIVND (reference sequence). The CDR3 here is CASSGTGLYNQPQHF. The CDR3 DNA follows: TGTGCCAGTAGCGGGACAGGATTGTACAATCAGCCCCAGCATTTT.